One sample yielded the 28 T cell receptor beta chains listed below, sequenced in a study of resident and recirculating memory T cells in vitiligo. The assay was immunoSEQ multiplex PCR, and TCRdb's table has in-frame clones only and misses some. This table holds about 76,000 clones, about 92% found once. Material for sequencing was blood. The receptors here all came from a male donor with vitiligo.

This chain links TRBV5-1 with TRBJ2-3, with a weak D call TRBD2 (7 bases). Germline V lookup: CDR1 SGHRS, CDR2 YFSETQ. V lost 5 bases and J 3 bases, leaving 16 bases between the germline ends. This CDR3 has 15 residues. The chain's CDR3 is CASSHRGAPTDTQYF. In nucleotides, the CDR3 is TGCGCCAGCAGTCACCGGGGGGCACCTACAGATACGCAGTATTTT.

V is TRBV7-2 and J is TRBJ2-1, with 13 nucleotides matching TRBD2. Germline V gene sequence: CDR1 SGHTA, CDR2 FQGNSA. The CDR3 has 16 amino acids. Trimming took 5 bases from V and 6 from J; bases not matched to a gene: 7. The CDR3 sequence: CASSPAGLAGTNEQFF. In DNA form, the CDR3 reads TGTGCCAGCAGCCCAGCGGGACTAGCGGGAACCAATGAGCAGTTCTTC.

The rearrangement links TRBV29-1 to TRBJ2-1, with D possibly matching TRBD2 (6 bases). The germline V and J ends were trimmed by 0 bases and 7 bases, with 19 bases remaining between them. There are 16 residues in the CDR3. Per germline, CDR1 SQVTM and CDR2 ANQGSEA. As DNA, the CDR3 is TGCAGCGTTGAAGATCGACTTGTGCGCGGGACGAATGAGCAGTTCTTC. Protein: CSVEDRLVRGTNEQFF.

The chain employs TRBV7-9 and TRBJ2-3; 7 positions agree with TRBD2. V shed 6 bases and J 4 bases; nucleotides not matched to a gene: 4. The length of the CDR3 is 13 residues. The V gene's germline CDR1 is SEHNR and CDR2 FQNEAQ (reference sequence). CDR3 loop: CASRGEGADTQYF. CDR3 sequence (DNA): TGTGCCAGCAGGGGGGAGGGTGCAGATACGCAGTATTTT.

The table lists this clone with a few counts. The rearrangement uses TRBV6-5 and TRBJ1-1; D is uncertain. CDR1 MNHEY and CDR2 SVGAGI come from the germline V gene. This CDR3 is built from 14 residues. The germline V and J ends were trimmed by 4 bases and 1 base, with 10 bases remaining between them. CDR3: CASSSRQKNTEAFF. CDR3 sequence (DNA): TGTGCCAGCAGTTCGCGGCAGAAGAACACTGAAGCTTTCTTT.

J is TRBJ2-1 and V is TRBV28, with 11 bases identical to TRBD1. Per the germline V gene, CDR1 is MDHEN and CDR2 is SYDVKM. The CDR3 is 15 amino acids. After removal of 10 bases from V and 7 bases from J, the junction contained 12 bases not matched to a gene. This CDR3 reads CATFPGTGGYNEQFF. CDR3 bases: TGTGCCACTTTCCCCGGGACAGGGGGTTATAATGAGCAGTTCTTC. Based on the CDR3 plus reference TRBV28 and TRBJ2-1, the full variable domain is DVKVTQSSRYLVKRTGEKVFLECVQDMDHENMFWYRQDPGLGLRLIYFSYDVKMKEKGDIPEGYSVSREKKERFSLILESASTNQTSMYLCATFPGTGGYNEQFFGPGTRLTVL.

This chain uses TRBV5-8 with TRBJ1-5; 8 nucleotides match TRBD1. J was trimmed by 7 bases and V by 3 bases; bases with no gene match: 6. In germline, CDR1 is SGHTS, CDR2 YDEGEE. The CDR3 spans 14 residues. CDR3 DNA: TGTGCCAGCAGCTCGACAGGGGAACCCCAGCCCCAGCATTTT. This codes for CASSSTGEPQPQHF.

The V gene is TRBV28, the J gene TRBJ1-5; TRBD1 is a possible D gene (5 bases). The germline V and J ends were trimmed by 8 bases and 12 bases, with 14 bases remaining between them. Germline CDR1 and CDR2: MDHEN and SYDVKM. CDR3 size: 11 residues. This CDR3 reads CASGERGNQHF. The CDR3, as DNA: TGTGCCAGCGGGGAGCGGGGCAACCAGCATTTT.

V usage is TRBV6-5 and J usage is TRBJ2-1; the D gene is possibly TRBD2 (6 bases). There are 13 residues in the CDR3. V was pared by 0 bases and J by 10 bases, with 10 bases between. The germline V gene encodes CDR1 MNHEY and CDR2 SVGAGI. CDR3 loop: CASSYSEGGEQFF. Written as DNA, the CDR3 is TGTGCCAGCAGTTACTCGGAGGGTGGGGAGCAGTTCTTC.

The V call is TRBV4-1, the J call TRBJ1-1; D is possibly TRBD1 (5 bases). V was shortened by 2 bases and J by 2 bases, with 9 bases between the two germline ends. The germline V gene has CDR1 MGHRA and CDR2 YSYEKL. The CDR3 has 14 residues. CDR3 sequence reads: CASSQTQGNTEAFF. The CDR3 DNA reads as TGCGCCAGCAGCCAAACTCAGGGAAACACTGAAGCTTTCTTT.

The rearrangement uses TRBV11-3 and TRBJ1-1, with a weak D call TRBD1 (5 bases). This CDR3 spans 16 amino acids. Germline assignment: CDR1 SGHNT and CDR2 YENEEA. V dropped 3 bases and J dropped 4 bases, with 18 bases sitting between them. DNA of the CDR3: TGTGCCAGCAGCTTGGCAAGACGGGGGGATTCCACTGAAGCTTTCTTT. The encoded protein is CASSLARRGDSTEAFF.

The chain recombines TRBV5-1 with TRBJ1-1; a weak D match, TRBD1 (5 bases). Germline CDR1 SGHRS, CDR2 YFSETQ. Deletions cut 4 bases from V and 3 bases from J, with 16 bases between. This CDR3 contains 15 residues. The CDR3 spells CASSGGGGSYTEAFF. CDR3 DNA: TGCGCCAGCAGCGGGGGAGGAGGGTCCTACACTGAAGCTTTCTTT.

The rearrangement uses TRBV4-1 and TRBJ2-1; 13 bases line up with TRBD2. Germline V gene sequence: CDR1 MGHRA, CDR2 YSYEKL. J was trimmed by 8 bases and V by 4 bases; bases with no gene match: 5. CDR3 size: 15 residues. CDR3 nucleotide sequence: TGCGCCAGCAGCCTGATGGGACTAGCGGGACATGAGCAGTTCTTC. This gives the protein CASSLMGLAGHEQFF.

The chain combines TRBV7-9 with TRBJ2-7; 7 bases map to TRBD1. Germline V gene lookup returns CDR1 SEHNR and CDR2 FQNEAQ (reference sequence). The V gene end was trimmed by 5 bases and the J gene end by 3 bases; junction bases not matched to a gene: 4. The CDR3 sequence is 13 residues long. The CDR3 protein is CASSLGQVYEQYF. CDR3 bases: TGTGCCAGCAGCCTTGGACAGGTCTACGAGCAGTACTTC.

This clone was recorded once. The chain uses TRBV5-1 and TRBJ2-5, with 15 bases aligning to TRBD2. Germline lookup yields CDR1 SGHRS and CDR2 YFSETQ. The J segment lost 4 bases and the V segment lost 4 bases, leaving 5 bases of the junction unmatched. The CDR3 sequence is 16 residues long. CDR3 sequence reads: CASSQGLAGGSETQYF. In DNA, the CDR3 is TGCGCCAGCAGCCAGGGACTAGCGGGAGGATCAGAGACCCAGTACTTC.

The CDR3 bases are TGTGCCAGCAGCTTGAGTACAGCTAGCACAGATACGCAGTATTTT. The encoded protein is CASSLSTASTDTQYF. This chain links TRBV7-3 with TRBJ2-3; no clear D gene. Per germline, CDR1 SGHTA and CDR2 FQGTGA. This CDR3 comprises 15 residues. The V end was cut by 3 bases, the J end by 0 bases, with 10 bases between.

This clone came up once. This chain joins TRBV7-3 and TRBJ2-1, with D tentatively TRBD2 (6 bases). CDR3 length equals 15 residues. Germline lookup yields CDR1 SGHTA and CDR2 FQGTGA. The V end lost 0 bases, the J end lost 8 bases, and 14 bases lay between the germline ends. CDR3 sequence (DNA): TGTGCCAGCAGCTTAACCGGTGGGGAGGCCTATGAGCAGTTCTTC. Its protein product is CASSLTGGEAYEQFF.

The rearrangement links TRBV28 to TRBJ1-1; TRBD1 matches at 9 bases. The junction had 16 bases not matched to a gene; V was cut back by 5 bases and J by 0 bases. CDR1 and CDR2 from the germline V gene are MDHEN and SYDVKM. This CDR3 region has 19 residues. The CDR3 DNA reads as TGTGCCAGCAGTCTGCCTCCGGGACAGGGACCTCCTATGAACACTGAAGCTTTCTTT. This encodes CASSLPPGQGPPMNTEAFF.

V usage is TRBV13 and J usage is TRBJ2-7; 9 positions match TRBD2. This CDR3 has 17 residues. Germline trimming cut 0 bases from V and 1 base from J; bases unmatched to any gene: 7. The germline CDR1 and CDR2 sequences are PRHDT and FYEKMQ (reference sequence). The CDR3 DNA follows: TGTGCCAGCAGCTTAGGCTGGGGACTAGCATCTTCCTACGAGCAGTACTTC. It encodes CASSLGWGLASSYEQYF.

The J gene is TRBJ1-1, the V gene TRBV28; 8 bases align to TRBD1. CDR3 size: 13 residues. Germline CDR1 MDHEN, CDR2 SYDVKM. V trimming: 6 bases; J trimming: 5 bases; junction bases outside the gene matches: 5. The CDR3 region is CASSTGGRTEAFF. The CDR3 bases are TGTGCCAGCAGCACAGGGGGAAGGACTGAAGCTTTCTTT.

V and J are TRBV11-2 and TRBJ2-7, with a tentative D call TRBD2 (5 bases). The germline V gene encodes CDR1 SGHAT and CDR2 FQNNGV. The CDR3 contains 14 residues. Trimming cost V 5 bases and J 7 bases, with 18 bases left between them. The DNA of the CDR3 is TGTGCCAGCAGCCGAGAAAGGACGCGAGGGGAGCAGTACTTC. Its translation: CASSRERTRGEQYF.

The chain is built from TRBV28 and TRBJ2-7, with 7 bases lining up with TRBD2. The germline V gene encodes CDR1 MDHEN and CDR2 SYDVKM. The CDR3 is made up of 16 amino acids. V shed 4 bases, J shed 5 bases, and the junction held 14 bases outside the gene matches. The CDR3 DNA reads as TGTGCCAGCAGTTCATGGGGGGGGACTGAGGGGCACGAGCAGTACTTC. Residues: CASSSWGGTEGHEQYF. The full variable domain, in which reference TRBV28 and TRBJ2-7 provide the parts outside the CDR3, is DVKVTQSSRYLVKRTGEKVFLECVQDMDHENMFWYRQDPGLGLRLIYFSYDVKMKEKGDIPEGYSVSREKKERFSLILESASTNQTSMYLCASSSWGGTEGHEQYFGPGTRLTVT.

The chain recombines TRBV28 with TRBJ1-2; D uncertain. Deletions cut 3 bases from V and 3 bases from J, with 8 bases between. The CDR3 consists of 13 residues. Germline V gene data show CDR1 as MDHEN and CDR2 as SYDVKM. CDR3 region: CASSFVGDYGYTF. CDR3 sequence (DNA): TGTGCCAGCAGTTTTGTCGGGGACTATGGCTACACCTTC.

The chain employs TRBV7-3 and TRBJ1-1; perhaps TRBD1 as D (5 bases). Between the trimmed V and J ends, which lost 1 base and 7 bases, there was a span of 13 bases. Germline V CDR1 and CDR2: SGHTA, FQGTGA. The CDR3 consists of 14 residues. CDR3 in amino acids: CASSLNVGAGEAFF. The DNA for the CDR3 is TGTGCCAGCAGCTTAAATGTAGGGGCTGGTGAAGCTTTCTTT.

V and J are TRBV28 and TRBJ1-2; D perhaps matches TRBD1 (5 bases). The CDR3 covers 15 residues. Germline V gives CDR1 MDHEN, CDR2 SYDVKM. V dropped 5 bases and J dropped 5 bases, with 18 bases sitting between them. In DNA form, the CDR3 reads TGTGCCAGCAGTCCCACCGGCAGGGATGGGTATGGCTACACCTTC. Its protein is CASSPTGRDGYGYTF.

V and J are TRBV19 and TRBJ2-1; 7 positions agree with TRBD2. The length of the CDR3 is 13 residues. From germline, CDR1 is LNHDA and CDR2 SQIVND (reference sequence). After removal of 3 bases from V and 12 bases from J, the junction contained 8 bases not matched to a gene. The CDR3 region has the DNA TGTGCCAGTAGTATTCGGGCGGGAGAGGTGCAGTTCTTC. Amino acid sequence: CASSIRAGEVQFF.

The chain uses TRBV7-3 and TRBJ1-1; 7 bases line up with TRBD1. CDR3 length: 14 residues. Germline V lookup: CDR1 SGHTA, CDR2 FQGTGA. The trim removed 5 bases at V and 1 base at J, leaving 4 bases unmatched. The DNA of the CDR3 is TGTGCCAGCAGCGTGGGACAGTCGAACACTGAAGCTTTCTTT. This translates into CASSVGQSNTEAFF.

The chain carries TRBV27 and TRBJ1-5; D ambiguous. Trimming left V 5 bases short and J 7 bases short, with 24 bases between. Germline CDR1 is MNHEY and CDR2 is SMNVEV (reference sequence). The CDR3 consists of 17 residues. CDR3 loop: CASSPSQGPVAAQPQHF. CDR3 nucleotide sequence: TGTGCCAGCAGTCCCTCCCAAGGCCCCGTAGCGGCACAGCCCCAGCATTTT.